These T cell receptor beta chains were read from a single sample in a study of T-cell reconstitution after alpha-beta-depleted transplantation in children. TCRdb called the PCR reads again in MiXCR, with one record for every CDR3 protein. The table lists some 500,000 distinct CDR3 sequences, 15% to 20% of them singletons, with 3% to 3.5% in the top ten. The sequences come from PBMCs from the stem cell graft donor, collected from the stem cell graft. Receptor source: a human donor who donated a stem cell graft to a child with acute lymphoblastic leukemia. CDR3s include the opening cysteine and the closing phenylalanine or tryptophan. A D gene is named only where the DNA matches it firmly. The size entry is marked missing in some rows and otherwise reads once, few, many or a size class.

>NA|TRBV14|TRBJ2-7|NA
CASRPGGSGYEQYF
TGTGCCAGCAGACCAGGGGGGAGCGGGTACGAGCAGTACTTC
>TRBD1|TRBV5-5|TRBJ2-1|few
CASTLGRGLNEQFF
TGTGCCAGCACCTTGGGCAGGGGGCTCAATGAGCAGTTCTTC
>TRBD2|TRBV12-3/TRBV12-4|TRBJ2-3|NA
CASSFGSGSPDTQYF
TGTGCCAGCAGTTTTGGTAGCGGGAGTCCAGATACGCAGTATTTT
>NA|TRBV5-1|TRBJ2-2|NA
CASSLRGGYPRWTGELFF
TGCGCCAGCAGCTTGAGGGGCGGTTACCCCCGGTGGACCGGGGAGCTGTTTTTT
>NA|TRBV7-2|TRBJ1-1|many
CASSPTVMNTEAFF
TGTGCCAGCAGCCCCACAGTTATGAACACTGAAGCTTTCTTT
>NA|TRBV12-3/TRBV12-4|TRBJ1-3|few
CASDSAGNTIYF
TGTGCCAGCGACAGCGCTGGAAACACCATATATTTT
>TRBD2|TRBV5-1|TRBJ2-5|NA
CASSSTSGQETQYF
TGTGCCAGCAGTTCTACTAGCGGGCAAGAGACCCAGTACTTC
>TRBD1|TRBV29-1|TRBJ1-1|many
CSGGLTGGNTEAFF
TGCAGCGGTGGACTCACAGGGGGGAACACTGAAGCTTTCTTT
>NA|TRBV12-3/TRBV12-4|TRBJ2-7|few
CASRGESYEQYF
TGTGCCAGCAGGGGGGAATCCTACGAGCAGTACTTC
>TRBD1|TRBV7-2|TRBJ1-1|NA
CASSFMTGGTEAFF
TGTGCCAGCAGCTTTATGACAGGGGGGACTGAAGCTTTCTTT
>TRBD2|TRBV19|TRBJ2-7|few
CASSALGGTYEQYF
TGTGCCAGTAGTGCCCTCGGGGGGACCTACGAGCAGTACTTC
>TRBD2|TRBV24-1|TRBJ2-1|few
CATSDPSGRLNEQFF
TGTGCCACCAGTGATCCTAGCGGGAGGTTAAATGAGCAGTTCTTC
>TRBD2|TRBV13|TRBJ2-7|NA
CASSLARLAGYEQYF
TGTGCCAGCAGCTTAGCTCGACTAGCGGGCTACGAGCAGTACTTC
>NA|TRBV6-5|TRBJ2-1|NA
CASSYARGLNEQFF
TGTGCCAGCAGTTACGCCAGGGGTTTAAATGAGCAGTTCTTC
>NA|TRBV20-1|TRBJ1-5|few
CSATAGTQDQPQHF
TGCAGTGCTACGGCCGGGACACAAGATCAGCCCCAGCATTTT
>TRBD2|TRBV27|TRBJ2-3|few
CASSLVWREGRLRTDTQYF
TGTGCCAGCAGTTTAGTGTGGCGGGAGGGCCGGTTACGCACAGATACGCAGTATTTT
>TRBD1|TRBV7-9|TRBJ2-5|NA
CASSSRDSPGETQYF
TGTGCCAGCAGCTCCCGGGACAGCCCTGGAGAGACCCAGTACTTC
>TRBD1|TRBV9|TRBJ1-6|few
CASSATGSNSPLHF
TGTGCCAGCAGCGCGACAGGGAGTAATTCACCCCTCCACTTT
>TRBD1|TRBV25-1|TRBJ1-1|NA
CASSDVDRGLSAEAFF
TGTGCCAGCAGTGATGTGGACAGGGGATTAAGTGCTGAAGCTTTCTTT
>NA|TRBV30|TRBJ1-5|NA
CAWNGGGNQPQHF
TGTGCCTGGAACGGGGGGGGTAATCAGCCCCAGCATTTT
>TRBD1|TRBV6-2/TRBV6-3|TRBJ2-1|many
CASSRQGAYNEQFF
TGTGCCAGCTCGCGACAGGGGGCATACAATGAGCAGTTCTTC
>NA|TRBV27|TRBJ2-1|NA
CASSPPPTGPSYNEQFF
TGTGCCAGCAGTCCGCCACCGACAGGTCCCTCCTACAATGAGCAGTTCTTC
>NA|TRBV7-2|TRBJ2-2|many
CASSFSGTGELFF
TGTGCCAGCAGCTTCAGCGGGACCGGGGAGCTGTTTTTT
>NA|TRBV13|TRBJ2-7|NA
CASSLGTHYEQYF
TGTGCCAGCAGCTTAGGGACACACTACGAGCAGTACTTC
>NA|TRBV3-1|TRBJ2-1|NA
CASSQVQDEQFF
TGTGCCAGCAGCCAAGTGCAGGATGAGCAGTTCTTC
>NA|TRBV20-1|TRBJ1-2|few
CSARDLGRYGYTF
TGCAGTGCTAGAGATCTGGGTAGATATGGCTACACCTTC
>TRBD2|TRBV3-1|TRBJ2-7|NA
CASSRGGGTYEQYF
TGTGCCAGCAGCCGTGGCGGGGGTACCTACGAGCAGTACTTC
>NA|TRBV20-1|TRBJ2-7|few
CSARDLGSVSYEQYF
TGCAGTGCTAGAGATCTCGGGAGTGTCTCCTACGAGCAGTACTTC
>NA|TRBV15|TRBJ2-6|NA
CATSRDHSGANVLTF
TGTGCCACCAGCAGAGATCACTCTGGGGCCAACGTCCTGACTTTC
>NA|TRBV5-5|TRBJ2-4|NA
CASSRSWETTGIQYF
TGTGCCAGCAGCCGTTCATGGGAGACCACGGGCATTCAGTACTTC
>NA|TRBV29-1|TRBJ2-6|NA
CSVWEPGANVLTF
TGCAGCGTCTGGGAACCTGGGGCCAACGTCCTGACTTTC
>NA|TRBV7-2|TRBJ2-5|few
CASSRGILQETQYF
TGTGCCAGCAGCCGAGGCATCCTCCAAGAGACCCAGTACTTC
>NA|TRBV7-8|TRBJ1-2|few
CASSLDEDFMRDRGYTF
TGTGCCAGCAGCTTAGACGAAGACTTTATGAGGGATCGAGGCTACACCTTC
>TRBD1|TRBV11-1|TRBJ1-1|few
CASSFLRDRQNTEAFF
TGTGCCAGCAGCTTCCTCAGGGACAGGCAGAACACTGAAGCTTTCTTT
>NA|TRBV27|TRBJ2-7|few
CASSLDVSSYEQYF
TGTGCCAGCAGTCTCGACGTGAGCTCCTACGAGCAGTACTTC
>TRBD2|TRBV7-7|TRBJ2-5|NA
CASGRSGLAGLGETQYF
TGTGCCAGCGGGAGATCGGGACTAGCGGGACTGGGGGAGACCCAGTACTTC
>TRBD1|TRBV27|TRBJ2-7|NA
CASSYAGTVEQYF
TGTGCCAGCAGTTACGCCGGGACAGTCGAGCAGTACTTC
>NA|TRBV11-1|TRBJ1-1|few
CASSLSGRDRQLNTEAFF
TGTGCCAGCAGCTTATCGGGAAGAGACAGACAGTTGAACACTGAAGCTTTCTTT
>TRBD1|TRBV29-1|TRBJ1-3|few
CSAQRQGNTIYF
TGCAGCGCCCAGAGACAGGGGAACACCATATATTTT
>TRBD1|TRBV7-9|TRBJ1-1|NA
CASSHDRGYGYEAFF
TGTGCCAGCAGCCACGACAGGGGTTATGGCTATGAAGCTTTCTTT
>NA|TRBV5-1|TRBJ2-7|NA
CASSLAGGQLSYEQYF
TGCGCCAGCAGCTTGGCCGGGGGACAGTTGTCCTACGAGCAGTACTTC
>NA|TRBV7-3|TRBJ1-1|NA
CASSERTGTIGEAFF
TGTGCCAGCAGCGAAAGGACCGGGACGATTGGAGAAGCTTTCTTT
>TRBD2|TRBV12-3/TRBV12-4|TRBJ2-3|NA
CASSPPRLAYSTDTQYF
TGTGCCAGCAGCCCCCCCCGACTAGCCTATAGCACAGATACGCAGTATTTT
>NA|TRBV10-1|TRBJ2-3|few
CASSEWRDTDTQYF
TGCGCCAGCAGTGAGTGGCGGGACACAGATACGCAGTATTTT